These 2 T cell receptor beta chains came from one sample sequenced in a study of regulatory T cells in long-lasting Graves disease. Library construction for TCR beta used iRepertoire HTBI primers and Arm-PCR of CDR3 regions. One entry per CDR3 protein, called by TCRdb with MiXCR from the multiplex PCR reads. The table has about 540,000 distinct CDR3 sequences, roughly 13% seen once. Time point meaning: newly diagnosed GD, antithyroid drugs for less than 3 months. With RNA extracted from PBMCs as input, the TCR library was made. This sample also appeared in a second study, on T cells in Graves' hyperthyroidism and ophthalmopathy.

The material was peripheral blood mononuclear cells (PBMCs), obtained at new diagnosis, from a patient treated with antithyroid drugs. These receptors all come from a man aged 30 to 45 with Graves disease.

Notes on this clonotype: It may be a read error: a sequence one base away is much more abundant. The genes are TRBV24-1 and TRBJ2-2; perhaps TRBD2 as D (5 bases). CDR1 is KGHDR, CDR2 SFDVKD, per germline. There are 16 residues in the CDR3. CDR3 DNA: TGTGCCACCAGTGGCCTCGAGGGCCTGAACGCCGGGGAGCTGTTTTTT. It codes for CATSGLEGLNAGELFF.

This chain joins TRBV27 and TRBJ2-3, with 8 bases matching TRBD1. CDR3 length: 15 amino acids. The germline V gene has CDR1 MNHEY and CDR2 SMNVEV (reference sequence). Germline trimming cut 10 bases from V and 4 bases from J; bases unmatched to any gene: 13. CDR3 bases: TGTGCCACCATTCTCATCGGACAGGGACCAGATACGCAGTATTTT. Protein product: CATILIGQGPDTQYF.